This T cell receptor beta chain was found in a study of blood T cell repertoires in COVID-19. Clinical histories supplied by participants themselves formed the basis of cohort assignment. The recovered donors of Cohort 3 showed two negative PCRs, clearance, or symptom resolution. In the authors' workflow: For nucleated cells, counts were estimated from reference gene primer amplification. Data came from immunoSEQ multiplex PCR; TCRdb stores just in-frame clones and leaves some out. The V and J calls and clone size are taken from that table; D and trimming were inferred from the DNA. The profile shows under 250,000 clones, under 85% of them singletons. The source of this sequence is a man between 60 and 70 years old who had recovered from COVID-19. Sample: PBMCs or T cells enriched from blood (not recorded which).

In DNA form, the CDR3 reads TGCGCCAGCAGCTTGGAAGGACAGGCTCTCACAGATACGCAGTATTTT. Encoded protein: CASSLEGQALTDTQYF. The rearrangement links TRBV5-1 to TRBJ2-3; 7 bases match TRBD1. V lost 0 bases to trimming and J lost 2 bases; unmatched junction nucleotides: 6. Germline-derived CDR1 and CDR2 are SGHRS and YFSETQ. This CDR3 region has 16 residues.